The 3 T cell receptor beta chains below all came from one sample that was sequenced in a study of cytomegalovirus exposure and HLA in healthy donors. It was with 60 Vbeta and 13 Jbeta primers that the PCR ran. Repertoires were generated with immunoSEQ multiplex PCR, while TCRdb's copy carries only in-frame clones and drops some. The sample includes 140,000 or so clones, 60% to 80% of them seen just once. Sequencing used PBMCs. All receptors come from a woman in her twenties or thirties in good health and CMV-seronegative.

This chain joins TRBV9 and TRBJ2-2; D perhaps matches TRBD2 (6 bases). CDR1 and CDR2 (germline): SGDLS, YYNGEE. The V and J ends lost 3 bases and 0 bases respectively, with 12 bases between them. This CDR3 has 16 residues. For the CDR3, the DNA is TGTGCCAGCAGCGAGAGGTGGGGGGCGAACACCGGGGAGCTGTTTTTT. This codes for CASSERWGANTGELFF.

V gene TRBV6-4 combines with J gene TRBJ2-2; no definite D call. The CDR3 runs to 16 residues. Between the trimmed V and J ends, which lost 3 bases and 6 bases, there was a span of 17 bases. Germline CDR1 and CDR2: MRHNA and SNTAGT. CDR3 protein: CASSEKTIANAGELFF. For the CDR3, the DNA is TGTGCCAGCAGTGAAAAAACGATAGCAAATGCCGGGGAGCTGTTTTTT.

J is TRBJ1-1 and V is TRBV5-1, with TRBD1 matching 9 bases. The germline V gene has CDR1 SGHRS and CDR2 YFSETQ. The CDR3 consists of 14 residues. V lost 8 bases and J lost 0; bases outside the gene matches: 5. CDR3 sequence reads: CASQGTGLNTEAFF. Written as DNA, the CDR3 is TGCGCCAGTCAGGGGACAGGGCTGAACACTGAAGCTTTCTTT.